The 16 T cell receptor beta chains reported below all come from one sample, sequenced in a study of cytomegalovirus exposure and HLA in healthy donors. A multiplex PCR was run with 60 Vbeta primers and 13 Jbeta primers. Some clones are missing from TCRdb's copy, which holds only in-frame ones; the method was immunoSEQ multiplex PCR. This listing includes tens of thousands of clones. The specimen was PBMCs. These receptors all come from a woman aged 60 to 75 in good health and CMV-seronegative.

The chain has TRBV19 and TRBJ2-5; possibly TRBD1 for D (5 bases). CDR1 and CDR2 (germline): LNHDA, SQIVND (reference sequence). The CDR3 extends over 13 amino acids. Trimming took 3 bases from V and 4 from J, leaving 9 bases between them. CDR3 in amino acids: CASSMGQSETQYF. The CDR3 DNA is TGTGCCAGTAGTATGGGGCAGTCAGAGACCCAGTACTTC.

This chain uses TRBV9 with TRBJ2-7; tentative D call: TRBD2 (6 bases). This CDR3 region has 15 residues. V was pared by 2 bases and J by 3 bases, with 15 bases between. In germline, CDR1 is SGDLS, CDR2 YYNGEE. CDR3 DNA sequence: TGTGCCAGCAGCGTTGAACCGGGACTGAGCTACGAGCAGTACTTC. It codes for CASSVEPGLSYEQYF.

The chain combines TRBV6-5 with TRBJ2-7; 7 nucleotides agree with TRBD2. This CDR3 comprises 16 residues. Germline trimming cut 2 bases from V and 7 bases from J; bases unmatched to any gene: 14. The germline V gene has CDR1 MNHEY and CDR2 SVGAGI. This CDR3 is CASSYLSSGYRWEQYF. DNA of the CDR3: TGTGCCAGCAGTTACCTTTCTAGCGGCTACAGATGGGAGCAGTACTTC.

The rearrangement joins TRBV27 to TRBJ2-3; 11 nucleotides match TRBD2. In germline, CDR1 is MNHEY, CDR2 SMNVEV (reference sequence). The CDR3 has 16 residues. J lost 6 bases, V lost 3 bases, and 8 bases had no gene match. Here the CDR3 reads CASSFLAGGPQDTQYF. The CDR3 DNA follows: TGTGCCAGCAGTTTCCTAGCGGGAGGCCCTCAGGATACGCAGTATTTT.

The chain has TRBV5-1 and TRBJ1-6, with 7 positions matching TRBD1. The CDR3 is 14 residues long. Germline V gene lookup returns CDR1 SGHRS and CDR2 YFSETQ. Trimming removed 4 bases from V and 9 bases from J; junction bases left unmatched: 7. Here the CDR3 reads CASSPTGVRSPLHF. The CDR3 DNA follows: TGCGCCAGCAGCCCCACAGGGGTGCGTTCACCCCTCCACTTT.

As for this clone: This sample also contains other DNA sequences that code for the same CDR3. The chain joins TRBV29-1 to TRBJ2-7; a possible D gene is TRBD1 (5 bases). Trimming stripped 4 bases from V and 2 bases from J, with 9 bases between. Germline assignment: CDR1 SQVTM and CDR2 ANQGSEA. The CDR3 extends over 12 amino acids. In nucleotides, the CDR3 is TGCAGCGTTGGACAGTCTACCTACGAGCAGTACTTC. The encoded protein is CSVGQSTYEQYF.

The chain employs TRBV25-1 and TRBJ2-7; 7 bases are shared with TRBD1. With 4 bases clipped from V and 2 bases from J, the junction kept 5 bases outside the gene matches. The CDR3 length is 14 residues. Germline V gene sequence: CDR1 MGHDK, CDR2 SYGVNS. CDR3 in amino acids: CASSGQGRPYEQYF. CDR3 nucleotide sequence: TGTGCCAGCAGTGGACAGGGACGACCCTACGAGCAGTACTTC.

V is TRBV11-2 and J is TRBJ2-2, with D unresolved. The germline CDR1 and CDR2 sequences are SGHAT and FQNNGV. The CDR3 is 15 amino acids. The V and J ends lost 2 bases and 2 bases respectively, with 9 bases between them. The CDR3 bases are TGTGCCAGCAGCTTATTTTCTAGAAACACCGGGGAGCTGTTTTTT. Translated: CASSLFSRNTGELFF. Full variable domain (missing parts from reference TRBV11-2 and TRBJ2-2): EAGVAQSPRYKIIEKRQSVAFWCNPISGHATLYWYQQILGQGPKLLIQFQNNGVVDDSQLPKDRFSAERLKGVDSTLKIQPAKLEDSAVYLCASSLFSRNTGELFFGEGSRLTVL.

Written as DNA, the CDR3 is TGTGCCAGCAGTTTGCTACAGGGAATTCGCGAAAAACTGTTTTTT. It specifies CASSLLQGIREKLFF. The J gene is TRBJ1-4, the V gene TRBV28, with a weak D call TRBD1 (6 bases). The CDR3 spans 15 residues. Germline lookup yields CDR1 MDHEN and CDR2 SYDVKM. V lost 3 bases to trimming and J lost 8 bases, with 16 bases between them.

The gene calls are TRBV28 and TRBJ2-2; 8 bases fit TRBD1. The V segment lost 1 base and the J segment 6 bases; nucleotides outside the gene matches: 1. Germline CDR1 and CDR2: MDHEN and SYDVKM. The CDR3 totals 14 residues. The CDR3 bases are TGTGCCAGCAGTTTATACAGGGGGGCCGGGGAGCTGTTTTTT. Its protein product is CASSLYRGAGELFF. Complete variable domain (other parts from reference TRBV28 and TRBJ2-2): DVKVTQSSRYLVKRTGEKVFLECVQDMDHENMFWYRQDPGLGLRLIYFSYDVKMKEKGDIPEGYSVSREKKERFSLILESASTNQTSMYLCASSLYRGAGELFFGEGSRLTVL.

This chain connects TRBV28 to TRBJ2-5; TRBD1 agrees at 7 bases. V was pared by 10 bases and J by 1 base, with 12 bases of the junction left unmatched. Germline V gene sequence: CDR1 MDHEN, CDR2 SYDVKM. The CDR3 consists of 15 residues. CDR3: CATQVFRDSQETQYF. CDR3 in DNA: TGTGCCACCCAGGTGTTTAGGGACAGCCAAGAGACCCAGTACTTC.

V gene TRBV7-3 combines with J gene TRBJ2-2, with 9 nucleotides matching TRBD2. The junction had 12 bases not matched to a gene; V was cut back by 5 bases and J by 8 bases. CDR3 length equals 16 residues. From germline, CDR1 is SGHTA and CDR2 FQGTGA. The chain's CDR3 is CASSPGALAGRGELFF. The CDR3 DNA sequence: TGTGCCAGCAGCCCAGGGGCGCTAGCGGGAAGGGGGGAGCTGTTTTTT.

This chain joins TRBV6-5 and TRBJ1-1; 8 bases fit TRBD1. This CDR3 is 14 amino acids long. The J segment lost 2 bases and the V segment lost 6 bases, leaving 5 bases of the junction unmatched. Germline V CDR1 and CDR2: MNHEY, SVGAGI. In DNA form, the CDR3 reads TGTGCCAGCAGGACCGGACAGGGCAACACTGAAGCTTTCTTT. It encodes CASRTGQGNTEAFF.

V and J are TRBV21-1 and TRBJ1-5; the table gives TRBD1 as D, unverified against the DNA. TRBV21-1 is a listed pseudogene. The CDR3 loop spans 15 amino acids. CDR3 DNA sequence: TGTGCCAGCAGCCACCGGGACACCAACAATCAGCCCCAGCATTTT. Translating gives CASSHRDTNNQPQHF.

This chain links TRBV19 with TRBJ2-1; weak D call: TRBD2 (6 bases). CDR3 length: 16 residues. Germline-derived CDR1 and CDR2 are LNHDA and SQIVND (reference sequence). With 8 bases removed from V and 3 bases from J, the gap between germline ends came to 20 bases. The CDR3 protein is CASAALRDSGYNEQFF. CDR3 in DNA: TGTGCCAGTGCTGCCCTGCGGGACTCCGGCTACAATGAGCAGTTCTTC.

The rearrangement links TRBV7-8 to TRBJ2-6; 7 bases are shared with TRBD2. This CDR3 spans 16 amino acids. Germline assignment: CDR1 SGHVS and CDR2 FQNEAQ. The trim removed 5 bases at V and 3 bases at J, leaving 7 bases unmatched. The CDR3 DNA is TGTGCCAGCAGCCAAGGCGGGGGATTTGGGGCCAACGTCCTGACTTTC. This gives the protein CASSQGGGFGANVLTF.